Presented here are 21 T cell receptor beta chains from one specimen sequenced in a study of blood T cell repertoires in COVID-19 (dated by TCRdb to 2020 to 2021). Library preparation employed the immunoSEQ multiplex PCR assay. This is the immuneACCESS table as TCRdb keeps it, with only in-frame sequences that have V and J called. A part of the clones is gone; compared with another copy, unresolved V genes explain less than half, and the rest is unexplained. This sample is represented by 11,000 to 15,000 clones; approximately 90% of them were singletons. The leading ten clones occupy 12% to 15% of the sample. Sequencing was performed on peripheral blood. The receptor source for this set is a man aged 45-60 years with active COVID-19.

This rearrangement joins TRBV28 to TRBJ1-2, with 7 bases aligning to TRBD1. V lost 2 bases, J lost 4 bases, and 13 bases stayed unmatched. Germline V lookup: CDR1 MDHEN, CDR2 SYDVKM. The CDR3 is 17 residues long. CDR3 residues: CASSLAGTASLSYGYTF. The CDR3 region has the DNA TGTGCCAGCAGTTTAGCCGGGACAGCTTCCCTTTCCTATGGCTACACCTTC.

The genes are TRBV5-4 and TRBJ2-6; 7 bases are shared with TRBD2. Per germline, CDR1 SGHNT and CDR2 YYREEE (reference sequence). V lost 4 bases and J lost 1; bases outside the gene matches: 8. The CDR3 sequence is 17 residues long. The CDR3 protein is CASSPGGLLSGANVLTF. CDR3 sequence (DNA): TGTGCCAGCAGCCCGGGGGGTCTGCTATCTGGGGCCAACGTCCTGACTTTC. Together with reference TRBV5-4 and TRBJ2-6, the CDR3 gives the full variable domain: ETGVTQSPTHLIKTRGQQVTLRCSSQSGHNTVSWYQQALGQGPQFIFQYYREEENGRGNFPPRFSGLQFPNYSSELNVNALELDDSALYLCASSPGGLLSGANVLTFGAGSRLTVL.

There are a few counts of this clone. The chain recombines TRBV7-3 with TRBJ2-4, with 8 bases identical to TRBD2. The CDR3 runs to 13 residues. J lost 9 bases, V lost 1 base, and 2 bases had no gene match. Germline V lookup: CDR1 SGHTA, CDR2 FQGTGA. The CDR3 here is CASSLSREGIQYF. The CDR3 nucleotides read TGTGCCAGCAGCTTAAGTCGGGAGGGCATTCAGTACTTC.

This chain uses TRBV4-2 with TRBJ1-2, with no clear D. Germline CDR1 reads LGHNA; CDR2 reads YNFKEQ. CDR3 length equals 13 residues. V lost 0 bases, J lost 4 bases, and 6 bases lay in between. CDR3 in amino acids: CASSQDFSYGYTF. CDR3 bases: TGTGCCAGCAGCCAAGATTTTAGCTATGGCTACACCTTC.

This sequence joins TRBV3-1 (or the pseudogene TRBV3-2) and TRBJ2-7; TRBD2 agrees at 11 bases. Trimming cost V 4 bases and J 0 bases; bases outside gene matches: 2. CDR3 size: 15 residues. Germline CDR1 reads LGHDT; CDR2 reads YNNKEL (reference sequence). The CDR3 DNA is TGTGCCAGCAGCCCTAGCGGGAGGACCTCCTACGAGCAGTACTTC. As protein: CASSPSGRTSYEQYF.

This rearrangement joins TRBV4-2 to TRBJ2-7, with D uncertain. V dropped 0 bases and J dropped 7 bases, with 13 bases sitting between them. The CDR3 extends over 14 amino acids. Germline V gene lookup returns CDR1 LGHNA and CDR2 YNFKEQ. The DNA for the CDR3 is TGTGCCAGCAGCCAAGACAGAACCAGAGGAGAGCAGTACTTC. Encoded protein: CASSQDRTRGEQYF.

This chain joins TRBV18 and TRBJ2-7; the match to TRBD2 covers 11 bases. V shed 4 bases and J 5 bases; nucleotides not matched to a gene: 7. Looked up from germline, CDR1 is KGHSH and CDR2 is LQKENI. The CDR3 spans 15 residues. The CDR3 reads CASSLLAGGLNEQYF. DNA of the CDR3: TGTGCCAGCTCACTGCTAGCGGGAGGTCTCAACGAGCAGTACTTC.

J is TRBJ1-3 and V is TRBV7-9; 7 positions agree with TRBD1. From germline, CDR1 is SEHNR and CDR2 FQNEAQ (reference sequence). The CDR3 has 19 residues. After removal of 5 bases from V and 4 bases from J, the junction contained 20 bases not matched to a gene. The CDR3 DNA sequence: TGTGCCAGCAGCACGACTTTATTATCCGGGACAGCGAGGGGAAACACCATATATTTT. Its protein is CASSTTLLSGTARGNTIYF.

J is TRBJ2-7 and V is TRBV6-5; 13 positions agree with TRBD2. Germline CDR1 reads MNHEY; CDR2 reads SVGAGI. Germline trimming cut 9 bases from V and 6 bases from J; bases unmatched to any gene: 5. The CDR3 consists of 13 residues. The CDR3 DNA reads as TGTGCCAGTGGACTAGCGGGAGCGCGCGAGCAGTACTTC. It specifies CASGLAGAREQYF.

This clone is large (0.1 to 1%) by share. The chain links TRBV28 to TRBJ2-1, with TRBD1 matching 9 bases. This CDR3 comprises 18 residues. Germline CDR1 MDHEN, CDR2 SYDVKM. V shed 3 bases and J 4 bases; nucleotides not matched to a gene: 13. CDR3: CASSFGASDRGFYNEQFF. The CDR3 nucleotides read TGTGCCAGCAGTTTTGGCGCTTCGGACAGGGGATTTTACAATGAGCAGTTCTTC.

The gene calls are TRBV5-1 and TRBJ2-7; D may be TRBD1 (6 bases). Germline CDR1 SGHRS, CDR2 YFSETQ. The CDR3 runs 16 residues. The ends were cut back, 2 bases at V and 0 bases at J, with 15 bases in the middle. CDR3 in amino acids: CASSFSRGGRSYEQYF. The CDR3 bases are TGCGCCAGCAGCTTTAGCCGTGGGGGCCGCTCCTACGAGCAGTACTTC.

The V call is TRBV5-1, the J call TRBJ1-4; D is perhaps TRBD1 (5 bases). The CDR3 has 17 residues. Germline V lookup: CDR1 SGHRS, CDR2 YFSETQ. The germline V and J ends were trimmed by 0 bases and 7 bases, with 19 bases remaining between them. In nucleotides, the CDR3 is TGCGCCAGCAGCTTGGCATCTCGGGGGGATGGCGGTGAAAAACTGTTTTTT. It translates to CASSLASRGDGGEKLFF.

This chain links TRBV27 with TRBJ2-6; 8 nucleotides agree with TRBD1. There are 16 residues in the CDR3. With 5 bases clipped from V and 1 base from J, the junction kept 4 bases outside the gene matches. In germline, CDR1 is MNHEY, CDR2 SMNVEV (reference sequence). The DNA for the CDR3 is TGTGCCAGCAGTCCCCACAGGGGGTCTGGGGCCAACGTCCTGACTTTC. It yields the protein CASSPHRGSGANVLTF.

The chain employs TRBV18 and TRBJ1-6; D not resolved. The germline V and J ends were trimmed by 6 bases and 7 bases, with 19 bases remaining between them. CDR3 size: 16 residues. Germline V lookup: CDR1 KGHSH, CDR2 LQKENI. CDR3 sequence (DNA): TGTGCCAGCTCCGAGGGAAGCAGCGCGTCAAATTCACCCCTCCACTTT. Translating gives CASSEGSSASNSPLHF.

The sample holds a few counts of this clone. The V gene is TRBV5-4, the J gene TRBJ1-2; D unclear. There are 12 residues in the CDR3. CDR1 is SGHNT and CDR2 is YYREEE in the germline V gene (reference sequence). V was pared by 4 bases and J by 1 base, with 5 bases between. Written as DNA, the CDR3 is TGTGCCAGCAGCGAGGGTAACTATGGCTACACCTTC. Its protein product is CASSEGNYGYTF.

This clone was found once. The chain has TRBV27 and TRBJ1-2; TRBD1 matches at 12 bases. The CDR3 totals 23 residues. Trimming cost V 1 base and J 4 bases; bases outside gene matches: 25. Germline CDR1 MNHEY, CDR2 SMNVEV (reference sequence). The CDR3 DNA reads TGTGCCAGCAGTTTATTTGGTCCCCCCCACCCGGGGGACAGGGGGCGATTAAGCTATGGCTACACCTTC. Its protein is CASSLFGPPHPGDRGRLSYGYTF.

This chain joins TRBV3-1 (or the pseudogene TRBV3-2) and TRBJ2-2; the match to TRBD2 covers 10 bases. This CDR3 comprises 19 residues. Looked up from germline, CDR1 is LGHDT and CDR2 is YNNKEL (reference sequence). Unmatched junction bases numbered 16, after V lost 5 bases and J lost 4 bases. In DNA form, the CDR3 reads TGTGCCAGCAGCTGGTACCCTAGCGGGAGCGGAGGTAGCACCGGGGAGCTGTTTTTT. Translated, it gives CASSWYPSGSGGSTGELFF.

This sequence joins TRBV5-4 and TRBJ2-1, with a weak D call TRBD2 (6 bases). Germline V CDR1 and CDR2: SGHNT, YYREEE (reference sequence). Trimming left V 4 bases short and J 10 bases short, with 18 bases between. The CDR3 runs to 14 residues. The CDR3 loop is CASSPGREPKEQFF. The CDR3, as DNA: TGTGCCAGCAGCCCCGGCCGGGAGCCTAAGGAGCAGTTCTTC.

The chain links TRBV7-3 to TRBJ2-3; 9 bases align to TRBD1. V shed 5 bases and J 10 bases; nucleotides not matched to a gene: 4. The CDR3 length is 12 residues. Germline lookup yields CDR1 SGHTA and CDR2 FQGTGA. CDR3 nucleotide sequence: TGTGCCAGCAGCCAGGACAGGGGTCCGCAGTATTTT. Translated, it gives CASSQDRGPQYF.

With regard to this clone: A read error may account for a junction end that differs from germline. The gene calls are TRBV12-3 or TRBV12-4 and TRBJ1-2; D perhaps matches TRBD1 (6 bases). The CDR3 extends over 11 amino acids. The CDR3 region has the DNA TGTGCCAGCAGTTTGGGGGCAGGAAGGTCCTTC. It specifies CASSLGAGRSF.

This chain connects TRBV29-1 to TRBJ2-2, with D tentatively TRBD1 (5 bases). Germline values: CDR1 SQVTM, CDR2 ANQGSEA. Trimming shortened V by 7 bases and J by 0 bases, and 12 bases separated the two germline ends. The CDR3 sequence is 14 residues long. CDR3 amino acids: CSAVTESNTGELFF. The CDR3 nucleotides are TGCAGCGCTGTGACAGAGTCGAACACCGGGGAGCTGTTTTTT.